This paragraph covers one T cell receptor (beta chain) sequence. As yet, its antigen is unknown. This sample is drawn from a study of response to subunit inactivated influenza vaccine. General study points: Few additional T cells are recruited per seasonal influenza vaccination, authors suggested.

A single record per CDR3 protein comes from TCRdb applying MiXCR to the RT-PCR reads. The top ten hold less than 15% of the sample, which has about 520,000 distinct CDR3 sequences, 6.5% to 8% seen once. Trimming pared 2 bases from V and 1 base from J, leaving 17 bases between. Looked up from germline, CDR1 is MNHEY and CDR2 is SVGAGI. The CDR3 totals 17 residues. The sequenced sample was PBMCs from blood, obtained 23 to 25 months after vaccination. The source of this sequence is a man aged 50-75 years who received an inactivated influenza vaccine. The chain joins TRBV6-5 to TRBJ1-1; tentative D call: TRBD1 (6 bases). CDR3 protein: CASSYRPSGGRNTEAFF. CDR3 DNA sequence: TGTGCCAGCAGTTACCGGCCTTCGGGGGGCCGGAACACTGAAGCTTTCTTT.